These 4 T cell receptor beta chains were sequenced from one sample in a study of CD8 T cells in Susac syndrome. Random hexamers were used to reverse transcribe an amount of about 0.5 to 1 ug RNA. TCRdb recomputed calls from the immunoSEQ multiplex PCR reads with MiXCR, one row per CDR3 protein. The sample contains about 120,000 distinct CDR3 sequences, about 95% of which appear only once. The source material was CD4+ T cells from PBMCs. The receptors come from a human donor in good health.

This clonotype showed up just once. The chain employs TRBV7-8 and TRBJ2-5, with D hard to call. The CDR3 consists of 13 residues. CDR1 SGHVS and CDR2 FQNEAQ come from the germline V gene. Deletions cut 1 base from V and 4 bases from J, with 7 bases between. In DNA form, the CDR3 reads TGTGCCAGCAGCTTAGTAGACGGAGAGACCCAGTACTTC. Protein: CASSLVDGETQYF.

This chain connects TRBV29-1 to TRBJ2-1; no clear D gene. The V gene lost 4 bases and the J gene lost 2 bases, with 3 bases spanning the gap. Germline lookup yields CDR1 SQVTM and CDR2 ANQGSEA. The CDR3 runs to 11 residues. Here the CDR3 DNA reads TGCAGCGTTGCCGCCTACAATGAGCAGTTCTTC. Translating gives CSVAAYNEQFF.

The chain employs TRBV25-1 and TRBJ2-7, with TRBD1 matching over 7 bases. This CDR3 is built from 11 residues. V lost 1 base and J lost 12; bases outside the gene matches: 3. CDR1 and CDR2 (germline): MGHDK, SYGVNS. Here the CDR3 reads CASSESQGVYF. CDR3 coding DNA: TGTGCCAGCAGTGAATCCCAGGGGGTGTACTTC.

The chain combines TRBV5-4 with TRBJ2-7; D is unresolved. CDR3 size: 15 residues. Trimming removed 0 bases from V and 1 base from J, with 11 bases in between. The V gene's germline CDR1 is SGHNT and CDR2 YYREEE (reference sequence). The CDR3 DNA is TGTGCCAGCAGCTTGGAAAGCGAACCATCCTACGAGCAGTACTTC. As protein: CASSLESEPSYEQYF.